This T cell receptor beta chain derives from a study of CD8+ T cells in alopecia areata. Study-level background: It was oral tofacitinib, at 5 to 10 mg twice daily, that treated patients received. After 6 to 18 months of tofacitinib, follow-up continued 6 months off drug. Whole-study results and caveats: In lesional scalp, particularly from alopecia totalis/universalis, clonality was higher than in normal scalp.

The CDR3 has 16 amino acids. Per germline, CDR1 SEHNR and CDR2 FQNEAQ (reference sequence). The V and J ends lost 5 bases and 0 bases respectively, with 14 bases between them. Details on this clone: The antigen is undetermined.

Investigators isolated RNA and reverse transcribed it into cDNA to act as the sequencing template. The assay was immunoSEQ multiplex PCR, and TCRdb's table has in-frame clones only and misses some. This sample has 55,000 to 70,000 clones, with about 45% found just once. The sequence derives from a human donor with alopecia areata. The sample in question was CD8+ T cells sorted from blood, obtained at week 0. The rearrangement joins TRBV7-9 to TRBJ2-1, with D perhaps given as TRBD1 or TRBD2 (6 bases each). The CDR3 nucleotides read TGTGCCAGCAGCCCGCGGGACACCCGCTCCTACAATGAGCAGTTCTTC. It specifies CASSPRDTRSYNEQFF.